This is a list of T cell receptor beta chains from one sample in a study of OX40 agonist ivuxolimab in advanced cancers. Clones were read by immunoSEQ multiplex PCR, and TCRdb kept only the in-frame ones, dropping some. The table records around 85,000 clones, under 95% of them present only once. Sequencing was performed on CD4+ or CD8+ T cells sorted from blood, taken in a trial of the OX40 agonist ivuxolimab. These receptors were obtained from an adult with an advanced solid tumor such as melanoma, head and neck, liver or kidney cancer. The CDR3 runs from the conserved cysteine through the conserved F or W. A D gene is named only where the DNA matches it firmly.

V	J	D	CDR3
TRBV27	TRBJ2-3	.	CASRVSGPAGGTDTQYF
TRBV5-5	TRBJ1-3	TRBD1	CASSLMTGGNTIYF
TRBV6-6	TRBJ2-7	.	CASSPGWASPESEQYF
TRBV18	TRBJ2-1	.	CASSQTTAPLPYNEQFF
TRBV10-2	TRBJ2-7	TRBD1	CASSDTGTATSGQYF
TRBV25-1	TRBJ1-1	TRBD1	CASSETGVMTTEAFF
TRBV7-6	TRBJ1-2	.	CASREPAGGYTF
TRBV28	TRBJ1-2	.	CASSLDWVANYGYTF
TRBV7-6	TRBJ2-6	.	CASSSLSGPTGANVLTF
TRBV29-1	TRBJ1-5	TRBD1	CSVRDRGNQPQHF
TRBV19	TRBJ2-3	.	CASSPNEGDTQYF
TRBV27	TRBJ2-6	.	CASSFRVPTGANVLTF
TRBV11-1	TRBJ2-6	.	CASSWAVSNVLTF
TRBV2	TRBJ1-4	TRBD1	CASRTGGTNEKLFF
TRBV10-3	TRBJ2-1	TRBD1	CATKTGDEQFF
TRBV6-5	TRBJ1-4	.	CASSQVGGEKLFF
TRBV4-1	TRBJ1-2	.	CASSPRDSSFSNYGYTF
TRBV2	TRBJ1-3	.	CASSEARTVTGNTIYF
TRBV19	TRBJ1-5	.	CATQRVGNQPQHF
TRBV7-9	TRBJ2-7	TRBD1	CASSILGQGRYEQYF
TRBV7-6	.	.	CASSLGSTASIYEQYF
TRBV21-1	TRBJ2-3	.	CASSRISKDTQYF
TRBV11-1	TRBJ2-1	TRBD2	CASSLGLAEYNEQFF
TRBV5-1	TRBJ1-1	.	CASSRMGANTEAFF
TRBV7-9	TRBJ2-7	TRBD1	CASSSGTGMTYEQYF
TRBV10-3	TRBJ2-7	.	CAISELAQGGYEQYF
TRBV5-3	TRBJ2-2	.	CARGPVAGHTGELFF
TRBV6-6	TRBJ2-7	.	CASSPEVEQYF
TRBV2	TRBJ2-2	.	CASSESGRMTGELFF